This TCR beta chain is from a study of shared clonotypes between healthy human individuals. Overall study results and limits: Clonotypes which were not shared had lower generation probabilities than clonotypes that all four donors shared. Donor scarcity curtailed the genetic and exposure-history diversity represented herein.

Cells designated naive CD8 were CD45RO-negative and were positively selected for CCR7, with terminally differentiated effector memory CD45RA+ cells excluded. Donors were healthy HIV-negative adults without recent acute infections or vaccinations. As to this clone: Its antigen remains unknown.

Between the trimmed V and J ends, which lost 4 bases and 5 bases, there was a span of 15 bases. Germline values: CDR1 SGHRS, CDR2 YFSETQ. The CDR3 is made up of 14 amino acids. Study processing details: Filtering of immunoSEQ junctional sequences could not match full-length read filtering. Libraries were prepared by immunoSEQ multiplex PCR; TCRdb keeps only in-frame clonotypes and omits some of them. That table gives V, J and clone size, and the DNA gave D and trimming. The sample includes more than 2 million clones, approximately 92% of them seen just once. The sequenced material came from naive CD8+ T cells from PBMCs. The sequence came from a young man in good health. Some clones in this sample may be carry-over from other donors' samples. The chain recombines TRBV5-1 with TRBJ1-1; D is uncertain. As DNA, the CDR3 is TGCGCCAGCAGCCCCAGGACCTTGGGAACTGAAGCTTTCTTT. This codes for CASSPRTLGTEAFF. Full variable domain (rest looked up from reference TRBV5-1 and TRBJ1-1): KAGVTQTPRYLIKTRGQQVTLSCSPISGHRSVSWYQQTPGQGLQFLFEYFSETQRNKGNFPGRFSGRQFSNSRSEMNVSTLELGDSALYLCASSPRTLGTEAFFGQGTRLTVV.